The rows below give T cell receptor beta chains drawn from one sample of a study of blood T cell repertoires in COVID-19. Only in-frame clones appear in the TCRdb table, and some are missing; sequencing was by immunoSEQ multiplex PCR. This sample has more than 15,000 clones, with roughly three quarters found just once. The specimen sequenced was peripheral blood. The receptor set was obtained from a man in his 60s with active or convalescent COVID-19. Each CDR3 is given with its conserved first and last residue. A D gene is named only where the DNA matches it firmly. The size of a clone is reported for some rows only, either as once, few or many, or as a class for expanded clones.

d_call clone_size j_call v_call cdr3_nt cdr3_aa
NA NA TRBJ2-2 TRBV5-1 TGCGCCAGCAGCATCGTCCCAGGGAGGGGGTCCGGGGAGCTGTTTTTT CASSIVPGRGSGELFF
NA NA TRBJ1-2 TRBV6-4 TGTGCCAGCAGTGGAGAGGGCGGCTATGGCTACACCTTC CASSGEGGYGYTF
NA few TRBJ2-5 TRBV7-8 TGTGCCAGCAGCTTTCGGACTACCCAGTACTTC CASSFRTTQYF
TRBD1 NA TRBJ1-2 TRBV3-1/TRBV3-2 TGTGCCAGCAGCCAAGTAGGGGGCAGCAACTATGGCTACACCTTC CASSQVGGSNYGYTF
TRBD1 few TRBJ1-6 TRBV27 TGTGCCAGCAGTTTATCGTGGACAGGGGGCAGGGCCTATAATTCACCCCTCCACTTT CASSLSWTGGRAYNSPLHF
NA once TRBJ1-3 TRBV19 TGTGCCAGTAGTAGCAGCGCCAGCTCAGGAAACACCATATATTTT CASSSSASSGNTIYF
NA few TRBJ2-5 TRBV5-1 TGCGCCAGCAGCTTCAGGGGGGCCCAAGAGACCCAGTACTTC CASSFRGAQETQYF
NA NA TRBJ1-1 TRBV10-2 TGCGCCAGCAAGTCACAACAGAACACTGAAGCTTTCTTT CASKSQQNTEAFF
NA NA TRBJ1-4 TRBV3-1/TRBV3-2 TGTGCCAGCAGCCCCAGGGCAGGTGTTAATGAAAAACTGTTTTTT CASSPRAGVNEKLFF
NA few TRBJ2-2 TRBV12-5 TGTGCTAGTGGTTTGGTACAATTGAACACCGGGGAGCTGTTTTTT CASGLVQLNTGELFF
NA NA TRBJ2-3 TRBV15 TGTGCCACCAGCCCGAGCACAGATACGCAGTATTTT CATSPSTDTQYF
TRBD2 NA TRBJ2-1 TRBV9 TGTGCCAGCAGCGTAAGGGGAGTGATAGCGGGAGAGAGTGAGCAGTTCTTC CASSVRGVIAGESEQFF
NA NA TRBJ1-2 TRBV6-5 TGTGCCAGCAGTTACTTGGGAGGACTTAACTATGGCTACACCTTC CASSYLGGLNYGYTF
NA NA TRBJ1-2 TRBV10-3 TGTGCCATCGGCGGGGACGGGGGACCCTTGCACTACACCTTC CAIGGDGGPLHYTF
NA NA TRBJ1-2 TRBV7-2 TGTGCCAGTAGAAGAGCCGCGGACTATGGCTACACCTTC CASRRAADYGYTF
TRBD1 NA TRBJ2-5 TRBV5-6 TGTGCCAGCAGCTTGGTAGGGACAGGGTTAGAGACCCAGTACTTC CASSLVGTGLETQYF
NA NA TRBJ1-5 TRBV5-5 TGTGCCAGCAGCAAGGTGCAGGGCGGTCAGCCCCAGCATTTT CASSKVQGGQPQHF
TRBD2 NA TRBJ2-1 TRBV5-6 TGTGCCAGCAGCTTGTGGGCGGGAGAGCACGTAAATGAGCAGTTCTTC CASSLWAGEHVNEQFF
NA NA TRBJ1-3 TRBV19 TGTGCCAGTAGTCCCCTTGGGTCCGGACTCTCTGGAAACACCATATATTTT CASSPLGSGLSGNTIYF
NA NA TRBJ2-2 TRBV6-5 TGTGCCAGCAGTTACTCCCTCAGGGGTAACGGGGAGCTGTTTTTT CASSYSLRGNGELFF
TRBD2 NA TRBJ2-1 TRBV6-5 TGTGCCAGCAGATCCGGGACTAGCGGGGGAAATGAGCAGTTCTTC CASRSGTSGGNEQFF
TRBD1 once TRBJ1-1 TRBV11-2 TGTGCCAGCAGCGTGGGGACAGATCTTGAAGCTTTCTTT CASSVGTDLEAFF
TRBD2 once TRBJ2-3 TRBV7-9 TGTGCCAGCAGCTTAGGGTTCGGGACTACCACAGATACGCAGTATTTT CASSLGFGTTTDTQYF
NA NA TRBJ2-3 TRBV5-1 TGCGCCAGCAGCTTGGTCGAACAGGCCACAGATACGCAGTATTTT CASSLVEQATDTQYF
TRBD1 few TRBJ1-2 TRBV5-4 TGTGCCAGCAGGAGTCAGGGGGCCTATGGCTACACCTTC CASRSQGAYGYTF
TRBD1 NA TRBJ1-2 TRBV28 TGTGCCAGCGAGCCCCCGAACTCCCTGACAGGGGGCCAGGGCTACACCTTC CASEPPNSLTGGQGYTF
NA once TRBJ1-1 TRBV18 TGTGCCAGCTCACCTACAGCGGAGAACACTGAAGCTTTCTTT CASSPTAENTEAFF
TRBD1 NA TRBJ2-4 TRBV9 TGTGCCAGCAGCTCCCGGACAGGGGGCATTAACATTCAGTACTTC CASSSRTGGINIQYF
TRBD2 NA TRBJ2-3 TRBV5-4 TGTGCCAGCAGCTCCGGGGGGAGGGATACGCAGTATTTT CASSSGGRDTQYF
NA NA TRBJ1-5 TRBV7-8 TGTGCCAGCAGCCCTTGGACAGAGAGCAATCAGCCCCAGCATTTT CASSPWTESNQPQHF
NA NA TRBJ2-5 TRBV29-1 TGCAGCGTTGGGGCGGCGGGGACTTTGAACGAAGAGACCCAGTACTTC CSVGAAGTLNEETQYF
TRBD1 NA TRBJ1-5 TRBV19 TGTGCCAGTATGGGGGGGACAGGGACTTGGGGCAATCAGCCCCAGCATTTT CASMGGTGTWGNQPQHF
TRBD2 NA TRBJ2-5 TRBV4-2 TGTGCCAGCAGCCAATCCTCACTAGCGGGGGGGCAAGAGACCCAGTACTTC CASSQSSLAGGQETQYF
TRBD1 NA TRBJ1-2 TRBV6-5 TGTGCCAGCAGTCAGGGGGCAGACTATGGCTACACCTTC CASSQGADYGYTF
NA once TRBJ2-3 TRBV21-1 TGTGCCAGCAGTGGACTAGCGGGAGGAACAGATACGCAGTATTTT CASSGLAGGTDTQYF
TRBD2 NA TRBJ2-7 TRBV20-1 TGCAGTGCTAGTATAGCGGGGGCGACCTACGAGCAGTACTTC CSASIAGATYEQYF
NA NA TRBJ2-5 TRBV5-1 TGCGCCAGCAGCCTCCAAGAGACCCAGTACTTC CASSLQETQYF
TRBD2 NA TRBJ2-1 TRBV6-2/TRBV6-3 TGTGCCAGCAGCACACGGACTAGCGGGGGCTCCTACAATGAGCAGTTCTTC CASSTRTSGGSYNEQFF
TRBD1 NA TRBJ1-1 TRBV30 TGTGCCTGGAGTATTAGGGGGCGTAAGAACACTGAAGCTTTCTTT CAWSIRGRKNTEAFF
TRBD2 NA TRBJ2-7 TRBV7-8 TGTGCCAGCAGCCAAGGGACTAGCGGGATCTGGGGCGAGCAGTACTTC CASSQGTSGIWGEQYF
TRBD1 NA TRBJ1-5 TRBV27 TGTGCCAGCAGTCCCGGGACAGATTCTTATAGCAATCAGCCCCAGCATTTT CASSPGTDSYSNQPQHF
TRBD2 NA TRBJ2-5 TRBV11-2 TGTGCCAGCAGCTTAGAGTGGGAGGGCCAAGAGACCCAGTACTTC CASSLEWEGQETQYF
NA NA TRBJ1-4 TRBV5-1 TGCGCCAGCAGCTTCCGGGGGGGTGTGGATGAAAAACTGTTTTTT CASSFRGGVDEKLFF
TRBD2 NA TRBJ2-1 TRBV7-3 TGTGCCAGCAGCCTCAACTCCGGGACTAGTCTCCCTGAGCAGTTCTTC CASSLNSGTSLPEQFF
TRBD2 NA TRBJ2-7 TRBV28 TGTGCCAGCAAGGTGGGCGGGAGCTCCTACGAGCAGTACTTC CASKVGGSSYEQYF
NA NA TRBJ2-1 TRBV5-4 TGTGCCAGCAGCCTGGGACTCCAAAAGGGGATTGAGCAGTTCTTC CASSLGLQKGIEQFF
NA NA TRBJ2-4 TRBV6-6 TGTGCCAGCAGCCCCGCTTTCGGCAGGGTGAACATTCAGTACTTC CASSPAFGRVNIQYF
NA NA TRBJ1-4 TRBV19 TGTGCCAGTAGGCCCGGGACTGATGAAAAACTGTTTTTT CASRPGTDEKLFF
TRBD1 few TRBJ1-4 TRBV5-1 TGCGCCAGCAGCCCGGGGACAGGGACCACTAATGAAAAACTGTTTTTT CASSPGTGTTNEKLFF